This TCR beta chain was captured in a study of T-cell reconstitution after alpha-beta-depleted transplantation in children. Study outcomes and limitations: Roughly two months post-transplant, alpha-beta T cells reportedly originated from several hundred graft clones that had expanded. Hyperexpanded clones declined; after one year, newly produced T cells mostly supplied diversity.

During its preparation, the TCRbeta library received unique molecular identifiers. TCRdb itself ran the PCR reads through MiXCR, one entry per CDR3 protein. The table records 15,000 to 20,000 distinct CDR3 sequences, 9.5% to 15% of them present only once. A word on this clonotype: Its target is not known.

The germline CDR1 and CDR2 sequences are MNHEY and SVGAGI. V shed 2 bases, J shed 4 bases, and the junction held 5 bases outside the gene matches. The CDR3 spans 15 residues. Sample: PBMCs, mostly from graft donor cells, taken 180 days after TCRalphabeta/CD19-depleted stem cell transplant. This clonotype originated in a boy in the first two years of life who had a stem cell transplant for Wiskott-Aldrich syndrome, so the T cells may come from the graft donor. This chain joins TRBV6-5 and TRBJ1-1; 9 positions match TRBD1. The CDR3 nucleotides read TGTGCCAGCAGTTACACGGACAGGGGAGGCACTGAAGCTTTCTTT. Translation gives CASSYTDRGGTEAFF.